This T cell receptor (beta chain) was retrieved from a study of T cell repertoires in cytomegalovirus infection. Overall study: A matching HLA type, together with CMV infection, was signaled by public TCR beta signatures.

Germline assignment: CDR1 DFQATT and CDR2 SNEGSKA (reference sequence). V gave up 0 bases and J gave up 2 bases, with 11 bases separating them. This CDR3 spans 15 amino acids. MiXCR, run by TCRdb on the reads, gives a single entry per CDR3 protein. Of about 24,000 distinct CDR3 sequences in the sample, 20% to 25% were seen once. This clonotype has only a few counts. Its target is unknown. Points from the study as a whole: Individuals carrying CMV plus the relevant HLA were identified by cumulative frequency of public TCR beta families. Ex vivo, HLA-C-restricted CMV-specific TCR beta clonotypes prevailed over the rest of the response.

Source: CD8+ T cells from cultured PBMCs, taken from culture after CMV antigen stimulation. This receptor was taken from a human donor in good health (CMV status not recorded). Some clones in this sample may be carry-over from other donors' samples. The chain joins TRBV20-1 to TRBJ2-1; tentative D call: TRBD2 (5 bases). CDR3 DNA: TGCAGTGCTAGAGAGGCGGGCCACCCCTACAATGAGCAGTTCTTC. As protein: CSAREAGHPYNEQFF.